This TCR beta chain was identified during a study of cytomegalovirus exposure and HLA in healthy donors. The PCR was carried out with 60 Vbeta primers and 13 Jbeta primers. Using immunoSEQ multiplex PCR, the repertoire was profiled, and TCRdb retains in-frame clones only, with some absent. Counted here are 150,000 to 180,000 clones, roughly 80% occurring once; the ten biggest clones make up roughly 7.7%. V lost 8 bases and J lost 2; bases outside the gene matches: 8. Germline CDR1 reads LNHDA; CDR2 reads SQIVND (reference sequence). The CDR3 is 14 amino acids. The chain uses TRBV19 and TRBJ2-5; 7 bases agree with TRBD1. The source is a man younger than 45 in good health and CMV-seropositive. The sequenced sample was PBMCs. In DNA, the CDR3 is TGTGCCAGTGGTCCGGGACAGAGGCAAGAGACCCAGTACTTC. Translating gives CASGPGQRQETQYF.